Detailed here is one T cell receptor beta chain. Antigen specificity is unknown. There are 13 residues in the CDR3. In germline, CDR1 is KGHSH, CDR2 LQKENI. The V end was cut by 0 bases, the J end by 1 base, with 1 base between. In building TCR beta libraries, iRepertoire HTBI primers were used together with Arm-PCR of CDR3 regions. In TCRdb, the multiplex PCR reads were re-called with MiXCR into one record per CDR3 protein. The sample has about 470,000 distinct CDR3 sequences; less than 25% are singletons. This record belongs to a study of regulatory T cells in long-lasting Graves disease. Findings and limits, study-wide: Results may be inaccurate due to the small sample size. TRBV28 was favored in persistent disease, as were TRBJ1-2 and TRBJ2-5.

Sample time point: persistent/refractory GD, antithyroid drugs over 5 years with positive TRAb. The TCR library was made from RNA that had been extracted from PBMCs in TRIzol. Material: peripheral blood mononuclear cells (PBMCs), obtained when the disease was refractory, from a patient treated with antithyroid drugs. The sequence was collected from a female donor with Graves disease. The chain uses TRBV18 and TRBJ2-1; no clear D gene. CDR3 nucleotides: TGTGCCAGCTCACCACCATCCTACAATGAGCAGTTCTTC. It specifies CASSPPSYNEQFF.